Following are 30 T cell receptor beta chains from one sample sequenced in a study of blood T cell repertoires in COVID-19. The data were produced by immunoSEQ multiplex PCR, yet TCRdb's version contains in-frame clones alone and is incomplete. This table holds some 160,000 clones, approximately 87% found once. The sample comprised peripheral blood. The receptors here all came from a woman aged 70-85 years with acute or convalescent COVID-19.

The genes are TRBV14 and TRBJ1-1, with TRBD1 as a possible D gene (6 bases). CDR1 is SGHDN, CDR2 FVKESK, per germline. The CDR3 runs 14 residues. Trimming cost V 2 bases and J 4 bases, with 11 bases left between them. In DNA, the CDR3 is TGTGCCAGCAGCCAACAACAGGGAATCACTGAAGCTTTCTTT. This gives the protein CASSQQQGITEAFF.

In the case of this clone: Within the sample, other DNA sequences also encode this same CDR3. The chain links TRBV9 to TRBJ1-2; D unresolved. Per the germline V gene, CDR1 is SGDLS and CDR2 is YYNGEE. This CDR3 spans 14 amino acids. Trimming took off 0 bases at V and 4 bases at J, with 10 bases between the two ends. CDR3 loop: CASSVDGRGYGYTF. The CDR3 DNA sequence: TGTGCCAGCAGCGTAGATGGTCGCGGCTATGGCTACACCTTC.

The chain uses TRBV6-5 and TRBJ1-1; D might be TRBD1 (5 bases). This CDR3 has 13 residues. V lost 8 bases, J lost 3 bases, and 13 bases lay in between. Germline-derived CDR1 and CDR2 are MNHEY and SVGAGI. The CDR3 sequence is CASGGVTDTEAFF. For the CDR3, the DNA is TGTGCCAGCGGGGGGGTTACGGACACTGAAGCTTTCTTT.

This chain links TRBV29-1 with TRBJ1-5; possible D gene TRBD1, 6 bases. The CDR3 contains 14 residues. CDR1 is SQVTM and CDR2 is ANQGSEA in the germline V gene. Trimming stripped 6 bases from V and 2 bases from J, with 14 bases between. The CDR3, as DNA: TGCAGCGTAGTAACAGGGTACGGCAATCAGCCCCAGCATTTT. It translates to CSVVTGYGNQPQHF.

V is TRBV19 and J is TRBJ2-2, with TRBD1 matching over 10 bases. This CDR3 spans 14 amino acids. Germline assignment: CDR1 LNHDA and CDR2 SQIVND (reference sequence). The J segment lost 7 bases and the V segment lost 5 bases, leaving 4 bases of the junction unmatched. The CDR3 DNA reads TGTGCCAGTAGTCCGGGACAGGGGCACGGGGAGCTGTTTTTT. Translated: CASSPGQGHGELFF.

The chain is built from TRBV18 and TRBJ1-1; 9 bases match TRBD1. Germline CDR1 is KGHSH and CDR2 is LQKENI. The ends lost 2 bases at V and 0 bases at J; junction bases unmatched: 10. The CDR3 runs 18 residues. The CDR3: CASSPWQGQGLMNTEAFF. CDR3 in DNA: TGTGCCAGCTCACCATGGCAGGGACAGGGCTTAATGAACACTGAAGCTTTCTTT.

The V call is TRBV3-1 (or the pseudogene TRBV3-2), the J call TRBJ1-1; D remains unclear. V shed 4 bases and J shed 12 bases, with 9 bases lying between them. The germline CDR1 and CDR2 sequences are LGHDT and YNNKEL (reference sequence). The CDR3 sequence is 10 residues long. This chain's CDR3 is CASSRVLTFF. The CDR3 coding sequence is TGTGCCAGCAGCCGAGTTTTAACTTTCTTT.

The rearrangement uses TRBV29-1 and TRBJ2-1; 7 bases match TRBD2. The CDR3 extends over 13 amino acids. V lost 6 bases, J lost 3 bases, and 5 bases stayed unmatched. Germline assignment: CDR1 SQVTM and CDR2 ANQGSEA. CDR3 bases: TGCAGCGTCCACTTAGCGGGCTACAATGAGCAGTTCTTC. It is translated as CSVHLAGYNEQFF.

The chain recombines TRBV18 with TRBJ1-3, with D perhaps matching TRBD1 (6 bases). The germline V gene encodes CDR1 KGHSH and CDR2 LQKENI. V was cut by 2 bases and J by 4 bases, with 9 bases left in between. The CDR3 totals 14 residues. CDR3 residues: CASSPGTTGNTIYF. The DNA of the CDR3 is TGTGCCAGCTCACCAGGGACAACCGGAAACACCATATATTTT.

The chain has TRBV18 and TRBJ2-2; D gene unclear. Trimming cost V 1 base and J 1 base, with 13 bases left between them. Germline V gives CDR1 KGHSH, CDR2 LQKENI. The CDR3 is made up of 17 amino acids. The CDR3 reads CASSPLQASLNTGELFF. As DNA, the CDR3 is TGTGCCAGCTCACCACTCCAGGCGAGCCTGAACACCGGGGAGCTGTTTTTT. The variable domain in full, with the rest retrieved from reference TRBV18 and TRBJ2-2, is NAGVMQNPRHLVRRRGQEARLRCSPMKGHSHVYWYRQLPEEGLKFMVYLQKENIIDESGMPKERFSAEFPKEGPSILRIQQVVRGDSAAYFCASSPLQASLNTGELFFGEGSRLTVL.

The genes are TRBV4-3 and TRBJ1-2; D perhaps matches TRBD1 (5 bases). Per the germline V gene, CDR1 is LGHNA and CDR2 is YSLEER. The V end lost 3 bases, the J end lost 8 bases, and 25 bases lay between the germline ends. The CDR3 is 17 residues long. The CDR3 DNA sequence: TGCGCCAGCAGCCACCCCAGCGCCCAGGGACTTCCGCGGGGCTACACCTTC. This codes for CASSHPSAQGLPRGYTF.

V and J are TRBV5-5 and TRBJ1-2, with a tentative D call TRBD1 (5 bases). CDR3 length: 14 residues. V lost 2 bases to trimming and J lost 4 bases, with 12 bases between them. Germline V gives CDR1 SGHKS, CDR2 YYEKEE (reference sequence). In DNA, the CDR3 is TGTGCCAGCAGCTTCCCAGGGTTGGGCTATGGCTACACCTTC. It specifies CASSFPGLGYGYTF.

This chain connects TRBV5-1 to TRBJ1-1, with 10 bases lining up with TRBD1. The junction had 10 bases not matched to a gene; V was cut back by 2 bases and J by 6 bases. The germline V gene has CDR1 SGHRS and CDR2 YFSETQ. This CDR3 has 16 amino acids. CDR3 DNA sequence: TGCGCCAGCAGCTTAGGACCGCGGGACAGGGGCCCTGAAGCTTTCTTT. Translation gives CASSLGPRDRGPEAFF.

This rearrangement joins TRBV9 to TRBJ2-3, with 8 bases aligning to TRBD2. Germline CDR1 and CDR2: SGDLS and YYNGEE. The CDR3 extends over 16 amino acids. V dropped 0 bases and J dropped 1; count of bases not matched to a gene: 4. This CDR3 reads CASSVGGSGGTDTQYF. In DNA, the CDR3 is TGTGCCAGCAGCGTAGGGGGTAGCGGGGGCACAGATACGCAGTATTTT. Variable domain in full (rest from reference TRBV9 and TRBJ2-3): DSGVTQTPKHLITATGQRVTLRCSPRSGDLSVYWYQQSLDQGLQFLIQYYNGEERAKGNILERFSAQQFPDLHSELNLSSLELGDSALYFCASSVGGSGGTDTQYFGPGTRLTVL.

The chain uses TRBV12-5 and TRBJ1-1; D gene ambiguous. The V gene lost 3 bases and the J gene lost 2 bases, with 4 bases spanning the gap. CDR3 size: 12 residues. The germline V gene encodes CDR1 LGHNT and CDR2 FRNRAP. CDR3 sequence reads: CASGFRNTEAFF. The CDR3 nucleotides read TGTGCTAGTGGTTTTCGTAACACTGAAGCTTTCTTT.

This clone was observed a single time. The chain carries TRBV7-9 and TRBJ2-7, with D perhaps matching TRBD1 (6 bases). CDR3 length: 11 amino acids. V was clipped by 6 bases and J by 6 bases, with 9 bases between them. Germline V gives CDR1 SEHNR, CDR2 FQNEAQ (reference sequence). The CDR3 region has the DNA TGTGCCAGCAGTCAGGACAGCGAGCAGTACTTC. Translated, it gives CASSQDSEQYF.

J is TRBJ1-1 and V is TRBV2; TRBD1 aligns across 8 bases. The germline V gene has CDR1 SNHLY and CDR2 FYNNEI. CDR3 length: 14 residues. J was trimmed by 4 bases and V by 6 bases; bases with no gene match: 7. Here the CDR3 reads CASRDRAKGTEAFF. The CDR3 DNA reads as TGTGCCAGCAGGGACAGGGCAAAGGGCACTGAAGCTTTCTTT.

The count of this clone is one. The chain links TRBV28 to TRBJ1-2, with 7 bases matching TRBD1. Trimming at V came to 4 bases and at J to 4 bases, leaving 12 bases not matched to a gene. In germline, CDR1 is MDHEN, CDR2 SYDVKM. This CDR3 region has 16 residues. Here the CDR3 DNA reads TGTGCCAGCAGTTCCCCGAGTGCTGCAGGGGGCTATGGCTACACCTTC. Protein: CASSSPSAAGGYGYTF.

The chain is built from TRBV11-2 and TRBJ1-6; 9 bases align to TRBD1. This CDR3 has 13 amino acids. The trim removed 6 bases at V and 9 bases at J, leaving 3 bases unmatched. Germline V gives CDR1 SGHAT, CDR2 FQNNGV. In nucleotides, the CDR3 is TGTGCCAGCAGGGTGACAGGGGGTTCACCCCTCCACTTT. This gives the protein CASRVTGGSPLHF.

J is TRBJ2-7 and V is TRBV5-5; possibly TRBD2 for D (6 bases). Germline lookup yields CDR1 SGHKS and CDR2 YYEKEE (reference sequence). The V gene lost 4 bases and the J gene lost 2 bases, with 19 bases spanning the gap. There are 16 residues in the CDR3. CDR3 region: CASSTSGDSHTYEQYF. CDR3 nucleotides: TGTGCCAGCAGCACGTCGGGAGATAGCCACACCTACGAGCAGTACTTC.

This clone has a single count. The chain joins TRBV18 to TRBJ1-1; D call uncertain. In germline, CDR1 is KGHSH, CDR2 LQKENI. There are 11 residues in the CDR3. V was cut by 6 bases and J by 4 bases, with 6 bases left in between. The CDR3 nucleotides are TGTGCCAGCTCGGCTGCCACTGAAGCTTTCTTT. It encodes CASSAATEAFF.

The rearrangement links TRBV5-4 to TRBJ1-4; 7 nucleotides match TRBD1. This CDR3 has 18 amino acids. The germline V gene encodes CDR1 SGHNT and CDR2 YYREEE (reference sequence). V dropped 6 bases and J dropped 0; count of bases not matched to a gene: 14. In DNA form, the CDR3 reads TGTGCCAGCAACATGCCCGGGACAGAGATTGCAACTAATGAAAAACTGTTTTTT. Encoded protein: CASNMPGTEIATNEKLFF.

This chain uses TRBV6-5 with TRBJ2-1; 8 bases line up with TRBD1. V trimming: 6 bases; J trimming: 8 bases; junction bases outside the gene matches: 6. This CDR3 has 13 amino acids. Germline loops: CDR1 MNHEY, CDR2 SVGAGI. The CDR3 is CASSPLTGDEQFF. The CDR3 bases are TGTGCCAGCAGCCCCTTGACAGGGGATGAGCAGTTCTTC.

This chain joins TRBV5-4 and TRBJ2-5; TRBD2 aligns across 8 bases. J was trimmed by 4 bases and V by 4 bases; bases with no gene match: 6. This CDR3 comprises 14 residues. CDR1 SGHNT and CDR2 YYREEE come from the germline V gene (reference sequence). In DNA, the CDR3 is TGTGCCAGCAGCCCGGGAGGGTACGGAGAGACCCAGTACTTC. Amino acid sequence: CASSPGGYGETQYF.

This clone showed up just once. For the CDR3, the DNA is TGTGCCAGCAGCCCCGTGATAGGGGGATACGAGCAGTACTTC. It is translated as CASSPVIGGYEQYF. The J gene is TRBJ2-7, the V gene TRBV7-8, with D possibly matching TRBD1 (6 bases). V was shortened by 5 bases and J by 4 bases, with 15 bases between the two germline ends. This CDR3 has 14 amino acids. The V gene's germline CDR1 is SGHVS and CDR2 FQNEAQ.

With regard to this clone: The germline gene is not matched at one end of the junction; a read error may be the cause. This sequence joins TRBV6-4 and TRBJ1-4; a possible D gene is TRBD1 (6 bases). Germline V lookup: CDR1 MRHNA, CDR2 SNTAGT. The CDR3 totals 10 residues. CDR3 in DNA: TGTGCCAGCAGAAGGACAGCACGGGATTTT. Residues: CASRRTARDF.

For the CDR3, the DNA is TGTGCCAGTAGTACGTCCCCGGGCTCCTACGAGCAGTACTTC. Its protein is CASSTSPGSYEQYF. The chain recombines TRBV19 with TRBJ2-7, with D unresolved. The CDR3 sequence is 14 residues long. Trimming left V 4 bases short and J 0 bases short, with 10 bases between. Germline assignment: CDR1 LNHDA and CDR2 SQIVND (reference sequence).

CDR3 sequence: CASSLGLAGGPRAYEQYF. The CDR3 nucleotides read TGTGCCAGCAGCTTAGGACTAGCGGGGGGGCCGAGGGCTTACGAGCAGTACTTC. V is TRBV7-9 and J is TRBJ2-7; 14 bases are a match to TRBD2. The CDR3 extends over 18 amino acids. Trimming removed 1 base from V and 4 bases from J; junction bases left unmatched: 9. Germline CDR1 reads SEHNR; CDR2 reads FQNEAQ (reference sequence).

The chain employs TRBV4-3 and TRBJ2-2; D is perhaps TRBD1 (6 bases). CDR1 is LGHNA, CDR2 YSLEER, per germline. The CDR3 has 14 residues. V was pared by 2 bases and J by 6 bases, with 10 bases between. CDR3 region: CASSQLQGPGELFF. The DNA for the CDR3 is TGCGCCAGCAGCCAATTACAGGGTCCCGGGGAGCTGTTTTTT.

This clone was seen once. The rearrangement uses TRBV28 and TRBJ2-7; 8 bases match TRBD2. In germline, CDR1 is MDHEN, CDR2 SYDVKM. The CDR3 has 15 residues. Trimming removed 2 bases from V and 3 bases from J; junction bases left unmatched: 6. The CDR3 reads CASSLKAGEVYEQYF. Here the CDR3 DNA reads TGTGCCAGCAGTTTAAAAGCGGGAGAAGTCTACGAGCAGTACTTC.